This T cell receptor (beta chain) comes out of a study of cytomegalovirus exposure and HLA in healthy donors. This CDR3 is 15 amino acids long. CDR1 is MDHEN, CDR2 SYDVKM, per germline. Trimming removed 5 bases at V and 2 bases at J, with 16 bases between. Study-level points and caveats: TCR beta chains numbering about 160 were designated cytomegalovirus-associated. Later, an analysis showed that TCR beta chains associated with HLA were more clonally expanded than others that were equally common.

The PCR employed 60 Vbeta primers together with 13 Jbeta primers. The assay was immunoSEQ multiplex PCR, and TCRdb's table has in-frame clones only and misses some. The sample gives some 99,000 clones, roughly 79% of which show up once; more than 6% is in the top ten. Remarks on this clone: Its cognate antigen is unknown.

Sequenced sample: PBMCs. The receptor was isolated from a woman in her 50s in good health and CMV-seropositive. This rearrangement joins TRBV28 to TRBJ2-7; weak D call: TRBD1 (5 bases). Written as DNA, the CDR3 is TGTGCCAGCAGTCCTCTAAGACGGACACCCTACGAGCAGTACTTC. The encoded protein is CASSPLRRTPYEQYF. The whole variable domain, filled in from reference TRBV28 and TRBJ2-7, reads DVKVTQSSRYLVKRTGEKVFLECVQDMDHENMFWYRQDPGLGLRLIYFSYDVKMKEKGDIPEGYSVSREKKERFSLILESASTNQTSMYLCASSPLRRTPYEQYFGPGTRLTVT.